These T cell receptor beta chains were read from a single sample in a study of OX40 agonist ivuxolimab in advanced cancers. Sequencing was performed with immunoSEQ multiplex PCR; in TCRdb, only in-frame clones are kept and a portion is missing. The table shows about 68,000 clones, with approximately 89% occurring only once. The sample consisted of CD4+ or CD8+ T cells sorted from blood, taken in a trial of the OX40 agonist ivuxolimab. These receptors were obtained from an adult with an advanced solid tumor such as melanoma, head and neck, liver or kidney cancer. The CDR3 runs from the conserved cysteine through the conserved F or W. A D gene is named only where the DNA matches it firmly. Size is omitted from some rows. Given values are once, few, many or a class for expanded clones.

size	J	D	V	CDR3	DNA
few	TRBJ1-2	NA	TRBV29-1	CSVGGGGYGYTF	TGCAGCGTAGGAGGTGGGGGTTATGGCTACACCTTC
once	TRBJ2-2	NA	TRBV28	CASSLKTYGAGELFF	TGTGCCAGCAGTTTAAAAACATACGGAGCCGGGGAGCTGTTTTTT
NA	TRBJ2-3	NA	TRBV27	CASSSAPGGSSTDTQYF	TGTGCCAGCAGTTCGGCCCCAGGCGGTTCTTCCACAGATACGCAGTATTTT
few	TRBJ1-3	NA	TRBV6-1	CASSEYGGSSGNTIYF	TGTGCCAGCAGTGAATACGGGGGGAGCTCTGGAAACACCATATATTTT
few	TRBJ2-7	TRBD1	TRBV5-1	CASSSGGTGFSYEQYF	TGCGCCAGCAGCTCCGGCGGGACAGGGTTTTCCTACGAGCAGTACTTC
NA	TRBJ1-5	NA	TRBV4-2	CASSQDGAGSNQPQHF	TGTGCCAGCAGCCAAGATGGCGCAGGGAGCAATCAGCCCCAGCATTTT
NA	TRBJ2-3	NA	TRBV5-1	CASSLSSDTQYF	TGCGCCAGCAGCTTGTCCTCAGATACGCAGTATTTT
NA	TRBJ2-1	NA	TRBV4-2	CASSQDRGRQFF	TGTGCCAGCAGCCAAGATAGGGGACGGCAGTTCTTC
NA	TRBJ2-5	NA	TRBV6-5	CASSYGQGLRETQYF	TGTGCCAGCAGTTATGGGCAGGGGTTGAGAGAGACCCAGTACTTC
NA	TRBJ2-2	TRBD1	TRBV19	CASSNRAFSRDRGPGELFF	TGTGCCAGTAGTAACCGGGCCTTTTCCCGGGACAGGGGACCCGGGGAGCTGTTTTTT
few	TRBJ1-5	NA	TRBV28	CASSSGTYNSNQPQHF	TGTGCCAGCAGTTCCGGGACTTATAATAGCAATCAGCCCCAGCATTTT
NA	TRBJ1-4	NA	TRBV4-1	CASSQAPGVEKLFF	TGCGCCAGCAGCCAAGCCCCCGGGGTGGAAAAACTGTTTTTT
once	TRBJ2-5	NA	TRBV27	CASSPGTRETQYF	TGTGCCAGCAGCCCCGGGACAAGAGAGACCCAGTACTTC
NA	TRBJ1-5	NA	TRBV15	CATSRDRDNQPQHF	TGTGCCACCAGCAGAGACAGGGACAATCAGCCCCAGCATTTT
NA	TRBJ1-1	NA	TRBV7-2	CASSPQGYTEAFF	TGTGCCAGCAGCCCTCAGGGATACACTGAAGCTTTCTTT
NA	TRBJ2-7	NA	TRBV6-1	CASILGKGGYEQYF	TGTGCCAGCATCCTTGGGAAGGGGGGTTACGAGCAGTACTTC
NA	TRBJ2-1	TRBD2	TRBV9	CASSPTGRDYNEQFF	TGTGCCAGCAGCCCCACCGGGAGGGACTACAATGAGCAGTTCTTC
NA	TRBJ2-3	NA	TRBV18	CASSRGSGLLISTDTQYF	TGTGCCAGCTCACGTGGTTCGGGACTTCTAATTAGCACAGATACGCAGTATTTT
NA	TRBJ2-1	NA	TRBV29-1	CSATTRVSYNEQFF	TGCAGCGCAACGACCCGGGTCTCCTACAATGAGCAGTTCTTC
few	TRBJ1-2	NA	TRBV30	CAWKYGTSANYGYTF	TGTGCCTGGAAGTATGGGACATCAGCTAACTATGGCTACACCTTC
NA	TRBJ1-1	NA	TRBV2	CASRWGPNTEAFF	TGTGCCAGCAGGTGGGGCCCGAACACTGAAGCTTTCTTT
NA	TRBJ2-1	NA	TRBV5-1	CASSPGTNPNYEQFF	TGCGCCAGCAGCCCCGGGACAAACCCGAACTATGAGCAGTTCTTC
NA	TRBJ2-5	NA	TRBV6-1	CASRRSRGQETQYF	TGTGCCAGCAGGCGTTCCAGGGGCCAAGAGACCCAGTACTTC
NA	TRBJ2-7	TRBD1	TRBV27	CASRKNRGPYEQYF	TGTGCCAGCAGGAAGAACAGGGGTCCCTACGAGCAGTACTTC
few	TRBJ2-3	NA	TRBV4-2	CASSHSLTTDTQYF	TGTGCCAGCAGCCACTCCTTGACGACAGATACGCAGTATTTT
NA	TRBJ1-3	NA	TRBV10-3	CAISGTVSGNTIYF	TGTGCCATCAGTGGTACGGTATCTGGAAACACCATATATTTT
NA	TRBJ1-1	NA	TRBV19	CASSIDGPQVHTEAFF	TGTGCCAGTAGTATAGATGGACCGCAGGTTCACACTGAAGCTTTCTTT
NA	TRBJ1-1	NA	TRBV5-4	CASSLAGVGTEAFF	TGTGCCAGCAGCTTGGCTGGTGTGGGCACTGAAGCTTTCTTT
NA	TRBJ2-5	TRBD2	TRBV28	CASRPTLGREGRETQYF	TGTGCCAGCAGGCCCACCCTTGGGCGGGAGGGCCGAGAGACCCAGTACTTC
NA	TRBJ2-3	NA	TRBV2	CASSAGLSTDTQYF	TGTGCCAGCAGTGCTGGACTGAGCACAGATACGCAGTATTTT
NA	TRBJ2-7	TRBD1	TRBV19	CASSRGQGVSTTGEQYF	TGTGCCAGTAGTAGGGGACAGGGAGTATCTACTACGGGTGAGCAGTACTTC
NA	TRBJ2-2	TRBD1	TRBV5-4	CASRGVGQGTTGELFF	TGTGCCAGCAGGGGGGTGGGACAGGGTACCACCGGGGAGCTGTTTTTT
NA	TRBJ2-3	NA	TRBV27	CASSSRGRSTDTQYF	TGTGCCAGCAGTTCCAGGGGTAGGAGCACAGATACGCAGTATTTT
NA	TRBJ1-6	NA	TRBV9	CASSVSGAIGSPLHF	TGTGCCAGCAGCGTATCGGGGGCAATAGGTTCACCCCTCCACTTT
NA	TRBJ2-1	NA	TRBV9	CASSVAGTLDSSYNEQFF	TGTGCCAGCAGCGTAGCCGGGACACTTGATAGCTCCTACAATGAGCAGTTCTTC
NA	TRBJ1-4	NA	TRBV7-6	CASSPQSVGDNEKLFF	TGTGCCAGCAGCCCCCAAAGTGTAGGGGATAATGAAAAACTGTTTTTT
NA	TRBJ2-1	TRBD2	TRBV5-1	CASSLELAGGNEQFF	TGCGCCAGCAGCTTGGAGTTAGCGGGAGGCAATGAGCAGTTCTTC
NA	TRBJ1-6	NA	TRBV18	CASSPGSSSYNSPLHF	TGTGCCAGCTCACCAGGCAGCAGCTCCTATAATTCACCCCTCCACTTT
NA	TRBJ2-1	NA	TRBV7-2	CASSLWGWGEQFF	TGTGCCAGCAGCTTATGGGGGTGGGGTGAGCAGTTCTTC
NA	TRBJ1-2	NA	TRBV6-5	CATHPPGGYGYTF	TGTGCCACTCACCCCCCGGGGGGCTATGGCTACACCTTC
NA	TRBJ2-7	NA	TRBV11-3	CASSFGTTYEQYF	TGTGCCAGCAGCTTCGGGACAACGTACGAGCAGTACTTC
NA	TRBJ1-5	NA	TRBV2	CASSVQGNSNQPQHF	TGTGCCAGCAGTGTACAGGGAAATAGCAATCAGCCCCAGCATTTT
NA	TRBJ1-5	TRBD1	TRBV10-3	CAIREDRDNQPQHF	TGTGCCATCAGGGAGGACAGGGACAATCAGCCCCAGCATTTT
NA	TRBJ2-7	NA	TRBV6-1	CASLPGGLSYEQYF	TGTGCCAGCTTGCCGGGTGGCTTATCCTACGAGCAGTACTTC
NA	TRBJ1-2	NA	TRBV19	CASTPPVGVNYGYTF	TGTGCCAGTACCCCCCCAGTGGGGGTCAACTATGGCTACACCTTC
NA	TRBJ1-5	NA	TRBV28	CASSLPGSGQPQHF	TGTGCCAGCAGTCTTCCAGGTTCAGGGCAGCCCCAGCATTTT
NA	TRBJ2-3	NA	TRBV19	CASTPVGGTDTQYF	TGTGCCAGTACCCCAGTGGGGGGCACAGATACGCAGTATTTT
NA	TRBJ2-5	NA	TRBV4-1	CASSQVGPGTETQYF	TGCGCCAGCAGCCAAGTCGGACCTGGGACGGAGACCCAGTACTTC
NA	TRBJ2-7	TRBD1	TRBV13	CASSLLAGGGEQYF	TGTGCCAGCAGCTTACTGGCAGGGGGCGGCGAGCAGTACTTC
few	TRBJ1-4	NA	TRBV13	CASSTTGPGEKLFF	TGTGCCAGCAGCACCACCGGACCCGGTGAAAAACTGTTTTTT
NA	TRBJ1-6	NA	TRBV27	CASNPGGQPNSPLHF	TGTGCCAGCAATCCGGGAGGACAGCCCAATTCACCCCTCCACTTT
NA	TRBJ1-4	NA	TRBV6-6	CASRNPETAGRQKLFF	TGTGCCAGCAGGAACCCCGAGACCGCAGGGAGGCAGAAACTGTTTTTT
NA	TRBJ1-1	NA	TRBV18	CASSRDRTEAFF	TGTGCCAGCTCACGTGACAGAACTGAAGCTTTCTTT
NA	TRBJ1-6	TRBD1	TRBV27	CASASPFRDRVDSPLHF	TGTGCCAGCGCTTCCCCATTTCGGGACAGGGTTGATTCACCCCTCCACTTT
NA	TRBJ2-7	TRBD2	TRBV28	CASSFRIVAGQSYEQYF	TGTGCCAGCAGTTTCCGGATTGTAGCGGGGCAATCCTACGAGCAGTACTTC
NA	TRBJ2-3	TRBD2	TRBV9	CASSIGLAERTDTQYF	TGTGCCAGCAGCATAGGACTAGCAGAACGCACAGATACGCAGTATTTT
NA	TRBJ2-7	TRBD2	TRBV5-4	CASSGHRSGSSYEQYF	TGTGCCAGCAGCGGGCACCGTAGCGGGAGTTCCTACGAGCAGTACTTC
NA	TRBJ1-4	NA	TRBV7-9	CASSLRQANEKLFF	TGTGCCAGCAGCCTTAGACAGGCTAATGAAAAACTGTTTTTT
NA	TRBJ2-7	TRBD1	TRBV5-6	CASSGGQGAYEQYF	TGTGCCAGCAGCGGGGGACAGGGGGCCTACGAGCAGTACTTC
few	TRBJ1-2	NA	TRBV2	CASSVWGDGYTF	TGTGCCAGCAGTGTATGGGGGGATGGCTACACCTTC